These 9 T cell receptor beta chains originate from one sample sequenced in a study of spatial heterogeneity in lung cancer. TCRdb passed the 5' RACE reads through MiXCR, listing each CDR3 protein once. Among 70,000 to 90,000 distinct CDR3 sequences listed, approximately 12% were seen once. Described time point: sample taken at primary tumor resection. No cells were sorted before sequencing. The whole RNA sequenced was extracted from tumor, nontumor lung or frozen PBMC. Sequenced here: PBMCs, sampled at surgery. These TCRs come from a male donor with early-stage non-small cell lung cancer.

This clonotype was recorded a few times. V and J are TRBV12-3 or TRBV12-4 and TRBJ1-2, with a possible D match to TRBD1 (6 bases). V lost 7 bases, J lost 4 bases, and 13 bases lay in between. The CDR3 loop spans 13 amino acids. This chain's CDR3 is CASTRQVLYGYTF. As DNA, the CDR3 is TGTGCCAGCACTCGACAGGTTCTCTATGGCTACACCTTC.

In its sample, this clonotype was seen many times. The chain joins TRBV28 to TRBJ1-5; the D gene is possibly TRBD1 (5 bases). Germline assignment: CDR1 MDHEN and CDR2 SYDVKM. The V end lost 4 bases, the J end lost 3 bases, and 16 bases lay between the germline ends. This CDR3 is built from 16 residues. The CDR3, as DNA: TGTGCCAGCAGTTCTGCGACCCGGGACGTCAATCAGCCCCAGCATTTT. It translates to CASSSATRDVNQPQHF.

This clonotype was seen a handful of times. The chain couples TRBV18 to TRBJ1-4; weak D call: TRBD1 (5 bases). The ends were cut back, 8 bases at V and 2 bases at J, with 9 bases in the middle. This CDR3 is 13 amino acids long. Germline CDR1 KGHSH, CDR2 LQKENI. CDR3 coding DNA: TGTGCCAGCGAACGGGGGACTAATGAAAAACTGTTTTTT. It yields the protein CASERGTNEKLFF.

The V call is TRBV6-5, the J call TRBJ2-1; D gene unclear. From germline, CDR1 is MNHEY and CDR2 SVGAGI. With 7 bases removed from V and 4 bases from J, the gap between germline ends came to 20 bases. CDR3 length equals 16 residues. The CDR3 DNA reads TGTGCCAGCACCGAAGGACCATCACCCCCGTACAATGAGCAGTTCTTC. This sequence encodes CASTEGPSPPYNEQFF.

CDR3 DNA: TGTGCCAGCAGACAACGGGAGCTGGGGACCCAAGAGACCCAGTACTTC. Amino acids: CASRQRELGTQETQYF. The V gene is TRBV7-9, the J gene TRBJ2-5; TRBD2 is a possible D gene (6 bases). This CDR3 is built from 16 residues. Per the germline V gene, CDR1 is SEHNR and CDR2 is FQNEAQ (reference sequence). V dropped 6 bases and J dropped 1 base, with 18 bases sitting between them.

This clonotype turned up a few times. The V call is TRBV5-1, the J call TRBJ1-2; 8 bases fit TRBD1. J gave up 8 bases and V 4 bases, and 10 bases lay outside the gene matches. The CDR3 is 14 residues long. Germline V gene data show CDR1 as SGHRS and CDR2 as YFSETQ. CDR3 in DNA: TGCGCCAGCAGCCTAGAGACAGGGGCTTACGGCTACACCTTC. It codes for CASSLETGAYGYTF.

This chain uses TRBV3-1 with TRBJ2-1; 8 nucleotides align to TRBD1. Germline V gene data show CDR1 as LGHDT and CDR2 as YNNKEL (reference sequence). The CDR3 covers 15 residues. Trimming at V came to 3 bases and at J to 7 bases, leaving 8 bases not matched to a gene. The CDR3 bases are TGTGCCAGCAGCCACTGGGACAGGCTGTCGAATGAGCAGTTCTTC. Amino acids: CASSHWDRLSNEQFF.

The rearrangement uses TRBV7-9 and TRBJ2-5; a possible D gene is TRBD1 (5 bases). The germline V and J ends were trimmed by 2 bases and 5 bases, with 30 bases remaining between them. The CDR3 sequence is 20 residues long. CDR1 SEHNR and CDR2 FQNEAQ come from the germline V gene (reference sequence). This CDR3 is CASSLSPPGAGIDLLETQYF. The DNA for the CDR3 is TGTGCCAGCAGCTTAAGCCCCCCTGGGGCAGGTATCGATCTATTGGAGACCCAGTACTTC.

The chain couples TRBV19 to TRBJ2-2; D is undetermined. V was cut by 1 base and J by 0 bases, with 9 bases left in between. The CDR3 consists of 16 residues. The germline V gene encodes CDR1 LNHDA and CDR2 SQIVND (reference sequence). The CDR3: CASSIGGRTNTGELFF. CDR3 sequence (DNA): TGTGCCAGTAGTATAGGTGGCAGGACGAACACCGGGGAGCTGTTTTTT. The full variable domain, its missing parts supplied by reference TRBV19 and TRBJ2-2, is DGGITQSPKYLFRKEGQNVTLSCEQNLNHDAMYWYRQDPGQGLRLIYYSQIVNDFQKGDIAEGYSVSREKKESFPLTVTSAQKNPTAFYLCASSIGGRTNTGELFFGEGSRLTVL.